A selection of T cell receptor beta chains follows, all from one sample in a study of shared clonotypes between healthy human individuals. The protocol was immunoSEQ multiplex PCR, while the TCRdb copy is restricted to in-frame clones and leaves out a portion. The sample lists 1.4 million to 1.5 million clones, about 96% occurring once. Sequencing was performed on naive CD4+ T cells sorted from blood. The receptors derive from a man aged 30 to 45 in good health. Both conserved end residues are part of each CDR3. Fields, in order: V gene, CDR3 protein.

v_gene: TRBV29-1
CDR3aa: CSVGSGLAGNNEQFF

v_gene: TRBV18
CDR3aa: CASSPSGTKNIQYF

v_gene: TRBV11-2
CDR3aa: CASSLSPYDTQYF

v_gene: TRBV28
CDR3aa: CASSLVGGYGYTF

v_gene: TRBV10-3
CDR3aa: CAISTGARGGELFF

v_gene: TRBV28
CDR3aa: CASTLDRGLNQPQHF

v_gene: TRBV29-1
CDR3aa: CSVEYGVGNVLTF

v_gene: TRBV6-5
CDR3aa: CASSERRRANQPQHF

v_gene: TRBV11-2
CDR3aa: CASSPSGSPDNEQFF

v_gene: TRBV19
CDR3aa: CASIQTVGHKNQPQHF

v_gene: TRBV7-3
CDR3aa: CASSLVGVGNEQFF

v_gene: TRBV7-7
CDR3aa: CASSLRADTDTQYF

v_gene: TRBV28
CDR3aa: CASGITGGVTEAFF

v_gene: TRBV30
CDR3aa: CAWSPGLGPYTQYF

v_gene: TRBV10-3
CDR3aa: CAISMSSGDQETQYF

v_gene: TRBV5-1
CDR3aa: CASSLAQMGLAGGSYEQYF

v_gene: TRBV6-6
CDR3aa: CASLDRRSGNTIYF

v_gene: TRBV28
CDR3aa: CASRTWPQNTGELFF

v_gene: TRBV10-2
CDR3aa: CASRKEGVLYNEQFF

v_gene: TRBV29-1
CDR3aa: CSVEVRGAYEQYF

v_gene: TRBV28
CDR3aa: CASSPSPAASTDTQYF

v_gene: TRBV15
CDR3aa: CATGTGSSYEQYF

v_gene: TRBV6-5
CDR3aa: CASSYSGGDNEQFF

v_gene: TRBV4-3
CDR3aa: CASSLAGGTYEQYF

v_gene: TRBV1
CDR3aa: CTLEGTSGDWEEYF

v_gene: TRBV21-1
CDR3aa: CASNRFLPEEEKLFF

v_gene: TRBV19
CDR3aa: CASSTRSSPEGSYEQYF

v_gene: TRBV11-2
CDR3aa: CASSLVGNTIYF

v_gene: TRBV25-1
CDR3aa: CASSALGRTDTQYF

v_gene: TRBV25-1
CDR3aa: CASSEGLTDTQYF

v_gene: TRBV18
CDR3aa: CASSPIGDEPQHF

v_gene: TRBV4-2
CDR3aa: CASLGTGLAGVETGELFF

v_gene: TRBV9
CDR3aa: CASSAGLAGLIQETQYF

v_gene: TRBV4-1
CDR3aa: CASSPPGGATAQYF

v_gene: TRBV30
CDR3aa: CAWSGDRVTYSNQPQHF

v_gene: TRBV2
CDR3aa: CASSRDWGRTDTQYF

v_gene: TRBV14
CDR3aa: CASSQAVGLPLYEQYF

v_gene: TRBV21-1
CDR3aa: CASSTPSGGSDLTGELFF

v_gene: TRBV18
CDR3aa: CASSPTGVHEQYF

v_gene: TRBV28
CDR3aa: CASGLILAGGDRYEQYF

v_gene: TRBV7-9
CDR3aa: CASSPRLAGGNDEQYF

v_gene: TRBV2
CDR3aa: CATGTTGELFF

v_gene: TRBV4-2
CDR3aa: CASSQAGTRPTLAKNIQYF

v_gene: TRBV19
CDR3aa: CASSIGLLTGNEQFF

v_gene: TRBV18
CDR3aa: CASSLPLSGRANEQYF

v_gene: TRBV5-1
CDR3aa: CASGTGTNFPTDTQYF

v_gene: TRBV5-1
CDR3aa: CASSLGGLAGVLGEQYF

v_gene: TRBV5-5
CDR3aa: CASSESGLAGVHSSYEQYF

v_gene: TRBV9
CDR3aa: CASSVGSSGQETQYF

v_gene: TRBV7-3
CDR3aa: CASSLLSVPNTGELFF

v_gene: TRBV4-3
CDR3aa: CASSQGTWTGGQPQHF

v_gene: TRBV15
CDR3aa: CATSPYELHQETQYF

v_gene: TRBV2
CDR3aa: CASFSELGQGAFF

v_gene: TRBV15
CDR3aa: CATSRDTNTGELFF

v_gene: TRBV7-2
CDR3aa: CASSPQGAPYEQYF

v_gene: TRBV29-1
CDR3aa: CSVTGEEPTLKYF

v_gene: TRBV5-1
CDR3aa: CASSLNSPYEQYF

v_gene: TRBV2
CDR3aa: CASSAGQSGGTQYF

v_gene: TRBV11-2
CDR3aa: CASSLASSYEQYF